Reported below is one T cell receptor beta chain. Cohorts were based on clinical histories the participants reported. Two negative PCRs, clearance, or symptom resolution had been documented for recovered Cohort 3 donors. This sample was included in a study of blood T cell repertoires in COVID-19. Across the whole study: T cells, B-cell-depleted T cells, or PBMCs supplied cDNA or gDNA.

Original data processing: Reference gene primer amplification gave nucleated cell count estimates. The data were produced by immunoSEQ multiplex PCR, yet TCRdb's version contains in-frame clones alone and is incomplete. D and trimming were read from the DNA, whereas the V and J calls and clone size are those reported in that table. Of hundreds of thousands of clones listed, more than 85% are singletons. Germline CDR1 SGHTS, CDR2 YDEGEE. This CDR3 contains 14 residues. After removal of 2 bases from V and 9 bases from J, the junction contained 10 bases not matched to a gene. The chain uses TRBV5-8 and TRBJ2-5; TRBD2 matches at 7 bases. The sequence derives from a woman aged 55 to 70 who had recovered from COVID-19. Material for sequencing was PBMCs or T cells enriched from blood (not recorded which). The CDR3 protein is CASSFPGAREAQYF. The CDR3 DNA follows: TGTGCCAGCAGCTTCCCTGGGGCTCGGGAGGCCCAGTACTTC.